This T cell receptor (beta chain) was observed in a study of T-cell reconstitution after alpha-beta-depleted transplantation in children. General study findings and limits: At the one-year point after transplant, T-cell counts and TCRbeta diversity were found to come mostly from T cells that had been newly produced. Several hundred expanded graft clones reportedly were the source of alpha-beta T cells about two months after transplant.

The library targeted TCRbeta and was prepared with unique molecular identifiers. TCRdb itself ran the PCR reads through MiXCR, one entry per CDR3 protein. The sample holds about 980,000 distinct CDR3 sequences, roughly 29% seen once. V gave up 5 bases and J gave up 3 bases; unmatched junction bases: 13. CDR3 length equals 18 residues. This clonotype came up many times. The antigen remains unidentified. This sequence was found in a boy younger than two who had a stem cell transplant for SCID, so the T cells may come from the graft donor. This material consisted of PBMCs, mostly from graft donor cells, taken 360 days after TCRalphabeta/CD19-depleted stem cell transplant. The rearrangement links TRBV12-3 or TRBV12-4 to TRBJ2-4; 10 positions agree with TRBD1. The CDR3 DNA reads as TGTGCCAGCAGTCCCGGGACAGGGGATTTTCTGAGCAAAAACATTCAGTACTTC. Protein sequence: CASSPGTGDFLSKNIQYF.